The 11 T cell receptor beta chains below were found in one sample sequenced in a study of blood T cell repertoires in COVID-19. The method was immunoSEQ multiplex PCR; TCRdb's version includes in-frame clones alone and lacks a portion of them. The table includes about 250,000 clones, 85% to 90% detected once. The sequenced material came from PBMCs or T cells enriched from blood (not recorded which). The receptors were sampled from a young woman with acute COVID-19.

This clone was found once. The chain employs TRBV5-1 and TRBJ2-7, with D unclear. CDR3 size: 15 residues. With 4 bases removed from V and 3 bases from J, the gap between germline ends came to 17 bases. Per the germline V gene, CDR1 is SGHRS and CDR2 is YFSETQ. The CDR3: CASSPGLDSLYEQYF. DNA for the CDR3: TGCGCCAGCAGCCCCGGTCTAGACTCTCTCTACGAGCAGTACTTC.

This rearrangement joins TRBV19 to TRBJ2-1; D is uncertain. Germline V gives CDR1 LNHDA, CDR2 SQIVND (reference sequence). Trimming cost V 1 base and J 4 bases, with 11 bases left between them. This CDR3 is built from 15 residues. DNA for the CDR3: TGTGCCAGTAGTATAGGTGACACGCCATACAATGAGCAGTTCTTC. Translated, it gives CASSIGDTPYNEQFF.

The V gene is TRBV10-1, the J gene TRBJ2-5; 10 bases are shared with TRBD2. With V trimmed by 9 bases and J by 5 bases, 6 bases remained unmatched. Germline CDR1 and CDR2: WNHNN and SYGVQD (reference sequence). This CDR3 is built from 13 residues. This CDR3 reads CASERGGRETQYF. The CDR3, as DNA: TGCGCCAGTGAGCGGGGGGGCCGGGAGACCCAGTACTTC.

V is TRBV7-2 and J is TRBJ2-3; 10 bases are a match to TRBD1. Germline V gives CDR1 SGHTA, CDR2 FQGNSA. This CDR3 is 13 amino acids long. With V trimmed by 5 bases and J by 5 bases, 1 base remained unmatched. The chain's CDR3 is CASSGDRGDTQYF. The CDR3 DNA reads as TGTGCCAGCAGCGGGGACAGGGGAGATACGCAGTATTTT.

The chain combines TRBV6-5 with TRBJ1-5; tentative D call: TRBD1 (5 bases). CDR3 length equals 14 residues. Trimming stripped 4 bases from V and 4 bases from J, with 11 bases between. Germline assignment: CDR1 MNHEY and CDR2 SVGAGI. The CDR3 sequence is CASSSQDRNQPQHF. CDR3 nucleotides: TGTGCCAGCAGTTCCCAAGACAGAAATCAGCCCCAGCATTTT.

CDR3 sequence reads: CASSQTLNYEQYF. As DNA, the CDR3 is TGTGCCAGCTCACAGACCTTAAACTACGAGCAGTACTTC. V usage is TRBV27 and J usage is TRBJ2-7; D not certain. V was shortened by 8 bases and J by 3 bases, with 14 bases between the two germline ends. The CDR3 loop spans 13 amino acids. Germline CDR1 and CDR2: MNHEY and SMNVEV (reference sequence).

This clone was detected once. This chain connects TRBV6-5 to TRBJ2-2, with TRBD2 as a possible D gene (5 bases). The CDR3 has 16 amino acids. Deletions cut 0 bases from V and 4 bases from J, with 12 bases between. Germline CDR1 reads MNHEY; CDR2 reads SVGAGI. CDR3: CASSYSIGVVTGELFF. CDR3 nucleotide sequence: TGTGCCAGCAGTTACTCGATCGGGGTGGTCACCGGGGAGCTGTTTTTT.

This clone has just a few counts. The rearrangement uses TRBV10-2 and TRBJ1-6; unclear D gene. Germline V gene data show CDR1 as WSHSY and CDR2 as SAAADI. The CDR3 is 15 amino acids. The ends were cut back, 6 bases at V and 7 bases at J, with 16 bases in the middle. CDR3: CASSRFGERNSPLHF. The CDR3 nucleotides read TGCGCCAGCAGCCGTTTCGGAGAGAGGAATTCACCCCTCCACTTT.

J is TRBJ1-1 and V is TRBV10-1; TRBD1 matches 7 bases. The junction had 11 bases not matched to a gene; V was cut back by 8 bases and J by 8 bases. Germline loops: CDR1 WNHNN, CDR2 SYGVQD (reference sequence). The CDR3 spans 13 residues. The CDR3, as DNA: TGCGCCAGCTCTGACAGGGAGAGTAACGAAGCTTTCTTT. It codes for CASSDRESNEAFF.

The chain couples TRBV5-6 to TRBJ2-7; 7 positions match TRBD2. The CDR3 spans 16 residues. Germline V lookup: CDR1 SGHDT, CDR2 YYEEEE. V shed 4 bases, J shed 2 bases, and the junction held 12 bases outside the gene matches. The DNA of the CDR3 is TGTGCCAGCAGCAAGATCCAGCGGGAATATACCTACGAGCAGTACTTC. Amino acid sequence: CASSKIQREYTYEQYF.

The rearrangement uses TRBV5-8 and TRBJ1-5, with D possibly matching TRBD1 (5 bases). The V gene lost 4 bases and the J gene lost 0 bases, with 17 bases spanning the gap. Germline V gene lookup returns CDR1 SGHTS and CDR2 YDEGEE. CDR3 length: 17 amino acids. CDR3: CASSPQWGSDSNQPQHF. The CDR3, as DNA: TGTGCCAGCAGCCCCCAGTGGGGCAGCGATAGCAATCAGCCCCAGCATTTT.